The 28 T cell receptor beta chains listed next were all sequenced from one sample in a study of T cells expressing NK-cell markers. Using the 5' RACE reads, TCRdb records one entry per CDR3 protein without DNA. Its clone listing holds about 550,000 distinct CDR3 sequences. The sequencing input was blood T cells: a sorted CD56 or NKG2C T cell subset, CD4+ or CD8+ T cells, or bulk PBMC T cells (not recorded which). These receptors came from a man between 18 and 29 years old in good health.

The CDR3 is CASRRRGTARNIQYF. V usage is TRBV12-3 or TRBV12-4 and J usage is TRBJ2-4; TCRdb outputs TRBD1, but without DNA this stays unchecked. The CDR3 loop spans 15 amino acids.

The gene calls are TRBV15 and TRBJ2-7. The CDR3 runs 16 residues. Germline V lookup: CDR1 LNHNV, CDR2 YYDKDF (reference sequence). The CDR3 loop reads CATSRDLAGSSYEQYF. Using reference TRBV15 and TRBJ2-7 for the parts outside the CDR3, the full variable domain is DAMVIQNPRYQVTQFGKPVTLSCSQTLNHNVMYWYQQKSSQAPKLLFHYYDKDFNNEADTPDNFQSRRPNTSFCFLDIRSPGLGDTAMYLCATSRDLAGSSYEQYFGPGTRLTVT.

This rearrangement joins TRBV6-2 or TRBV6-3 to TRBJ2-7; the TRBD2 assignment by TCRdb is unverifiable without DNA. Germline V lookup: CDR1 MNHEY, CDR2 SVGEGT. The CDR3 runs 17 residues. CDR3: CASSHGTGLVGSGVQYF.

The CDR3 sequence: CASSQKGWAPSYNEQFF. The chain has TRBV4-2 and TRBJ2-1; the TRBD2 assignment by TCRdb is unverifiable without DNA. The CDR3 sequence is 17 residues long. Germline assignment: CDR1 LGHNA and CDR2 YNFKEQ.

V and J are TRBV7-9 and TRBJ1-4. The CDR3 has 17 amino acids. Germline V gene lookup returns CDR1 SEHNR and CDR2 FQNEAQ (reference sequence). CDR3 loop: CASSLPRIGATNEKLFF.

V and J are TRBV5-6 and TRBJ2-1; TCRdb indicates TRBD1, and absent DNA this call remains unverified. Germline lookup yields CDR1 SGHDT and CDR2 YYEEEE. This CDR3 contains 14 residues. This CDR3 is CASVLGGLYNEQFF.

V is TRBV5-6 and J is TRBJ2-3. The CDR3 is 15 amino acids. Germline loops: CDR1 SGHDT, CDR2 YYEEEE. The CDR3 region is CASSERWSYTDTQYF.

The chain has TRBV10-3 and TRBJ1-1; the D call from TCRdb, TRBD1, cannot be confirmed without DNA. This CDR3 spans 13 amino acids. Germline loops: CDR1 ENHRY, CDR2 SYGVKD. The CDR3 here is CAITSGASTEAFF.

CDR3 in amino acids: CASRRTSGRNIQYF. The rearrangement links TRBV6-5 to TRBJ2-4; TCRdb indicates TRBD2, and absent DNA this call remains unverified. CDR1 is MNHEY and CDR2 is SVGAGI in the germline V gene. The CDR3 extends over 14 amino acids.

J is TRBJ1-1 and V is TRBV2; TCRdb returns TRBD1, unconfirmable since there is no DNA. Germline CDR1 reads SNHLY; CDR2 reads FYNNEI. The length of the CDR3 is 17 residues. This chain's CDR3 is CASSERTIGGRNTEAFF.

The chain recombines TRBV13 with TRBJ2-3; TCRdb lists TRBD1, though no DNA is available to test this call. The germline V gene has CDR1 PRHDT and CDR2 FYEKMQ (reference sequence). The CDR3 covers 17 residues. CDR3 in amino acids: CASSLGLGGLVPDTQYF.

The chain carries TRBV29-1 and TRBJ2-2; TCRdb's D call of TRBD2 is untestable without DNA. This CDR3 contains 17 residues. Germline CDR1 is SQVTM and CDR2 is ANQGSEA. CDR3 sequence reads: CSVTSGRSQKNTGELFF.

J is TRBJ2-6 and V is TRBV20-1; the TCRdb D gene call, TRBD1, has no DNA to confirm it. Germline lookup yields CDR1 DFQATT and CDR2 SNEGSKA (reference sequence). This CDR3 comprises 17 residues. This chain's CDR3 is CSAISGTGGTGANVLTF.

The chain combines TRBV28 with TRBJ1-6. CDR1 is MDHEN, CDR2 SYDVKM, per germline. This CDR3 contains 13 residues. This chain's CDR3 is CASSEEYNSPLHF.

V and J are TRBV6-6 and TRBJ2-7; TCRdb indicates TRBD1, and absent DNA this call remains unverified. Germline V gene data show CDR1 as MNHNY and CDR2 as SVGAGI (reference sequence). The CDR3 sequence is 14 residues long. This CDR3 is CASTVRGISYEQYF.

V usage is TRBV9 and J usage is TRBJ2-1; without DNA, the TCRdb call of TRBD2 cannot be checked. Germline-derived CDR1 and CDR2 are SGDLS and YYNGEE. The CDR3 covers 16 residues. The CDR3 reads CASNRPLAGGENEQFF.

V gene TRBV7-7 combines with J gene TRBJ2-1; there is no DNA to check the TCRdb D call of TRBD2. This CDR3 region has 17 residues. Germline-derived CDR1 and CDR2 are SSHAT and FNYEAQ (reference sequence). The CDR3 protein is CASSSGTSGMIGNEQFF.

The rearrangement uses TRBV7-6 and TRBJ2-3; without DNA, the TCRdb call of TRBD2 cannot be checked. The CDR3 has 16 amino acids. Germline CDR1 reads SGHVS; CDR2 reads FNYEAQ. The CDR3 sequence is CASSPRTSGSTDTQYF.

The CDR3 protein is CASSFLDRNRFGYTF. This chain uses TRBV12-3 or TRBV12-4 with TRBJ1-2; there is no DNA to check the TCRdb D call of TRBD1. This CDR3 is built from 15 residues.

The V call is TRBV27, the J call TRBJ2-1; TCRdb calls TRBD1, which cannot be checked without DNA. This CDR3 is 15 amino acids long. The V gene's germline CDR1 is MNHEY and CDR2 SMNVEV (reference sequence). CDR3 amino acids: CASATPAQGFNEQFF.

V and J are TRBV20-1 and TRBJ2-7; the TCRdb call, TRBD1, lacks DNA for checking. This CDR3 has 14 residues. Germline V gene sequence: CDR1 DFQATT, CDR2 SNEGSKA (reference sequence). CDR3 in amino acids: CSAIPQRLTYEQYF.

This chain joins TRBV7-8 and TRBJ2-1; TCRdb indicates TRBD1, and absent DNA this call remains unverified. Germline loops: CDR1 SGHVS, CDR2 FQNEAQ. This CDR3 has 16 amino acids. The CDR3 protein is CASSFRGGRANNEQFF.

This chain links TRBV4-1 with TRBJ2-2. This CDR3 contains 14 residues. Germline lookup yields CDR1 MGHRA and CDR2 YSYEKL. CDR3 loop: CASRQRQSGGELFF.

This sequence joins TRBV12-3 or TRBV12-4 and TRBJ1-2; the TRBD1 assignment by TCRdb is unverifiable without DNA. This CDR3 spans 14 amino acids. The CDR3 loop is CASSPLGEAYGYTF.

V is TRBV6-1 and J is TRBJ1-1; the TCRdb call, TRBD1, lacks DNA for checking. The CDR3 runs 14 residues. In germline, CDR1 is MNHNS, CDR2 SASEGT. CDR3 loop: CASSTPDSYTEAFF.

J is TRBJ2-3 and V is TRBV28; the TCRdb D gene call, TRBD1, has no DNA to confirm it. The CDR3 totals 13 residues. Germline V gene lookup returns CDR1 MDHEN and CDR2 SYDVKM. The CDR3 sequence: CATLTGTTDTQYF.

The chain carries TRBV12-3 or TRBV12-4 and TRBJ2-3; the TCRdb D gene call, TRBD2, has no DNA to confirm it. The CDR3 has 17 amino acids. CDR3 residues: CASSQNGRTLSTDTQYF.

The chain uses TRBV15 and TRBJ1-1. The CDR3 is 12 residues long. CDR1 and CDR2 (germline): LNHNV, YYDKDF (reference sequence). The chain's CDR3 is CATRSFEGEAFF.